These T cell receptor beta chains were read from a single sample in a study of cytomegalovirus exposure and HLA in healthy donors. Method: immunoSEQ multiplex PCR; TCRdb's copy keeps in-frame clones and lacks some. The profile covers about 85,000 clones, with about 80% appearing a single time and about 34% taken by the ten largest. Sequencing input: PBMCs. These receptors originate from a middle-aged man in good health and CMV-seropositive. Each CDR3 is given with its conserved first and last residue. Fields, in order: V gene, J gene, D gene, clone size, CDR3 protein, CDR3 DNA. The D gene is left open where the match is weak. Rows give clone size only sometimes, using once, few, many, or a class for an expanded clone.

V: TRBV6-1; J: TRBJ1-2; D: TRBD1; size: once; CDR3: CASSEGGTGFGYTF; DNA: TGTGCCAGCAGTGAAGGTGGGACAGGGTTTGGCTACACCTTC
V: TRBV10-1; J: TRBJ1-1; D: .; size: once; CDR3: CASSVAAQNTEAFF; DNA: TGCGCCAGCAGTGTAGCAGCCCAGAACACTGAAGCTTTCTTT
V: TRBV5-4; J: TRBJ1-4; D: TRBD1; size: .; CDR3: CASSSGTGRSTNEKLFF; DNA: TGTGCCAGCAGCTCTGGGACAGGGCGATCAACTAATGAAAAACTGTTTTTT
V: TRBV30; J: TRBJ1-6; D: .; size: once; CDR3: CAWSPGVYGNSPLHF; DNA: TGTGCCTGGTCTCCAGGGGTTTACGGTAATTCACCCCTCCACTTT
V: TRBV7-2; J: TRBJ2-6; D: .; size: .; CDR3: CASSLALGGASGANVLTF; DNA: TGTGCCAGCAGCTTAGCGCTTGGTGGGGCCTCTGGGGCCAACGTCCTGACTTTC
V: TRBV29-1; J: TRBJ2-1; D: .; size: .; CDR3: CSVKEVGRPDNEQFF; DNA: TGCAGCGTTAAGGAGGTAGGGAGACCAGACAATGAGCAGTTCTTC
V: TRBV10-3; J: TRBJ2-4; D: .; size: .; CDR3: CAIRNSQYF; DNA: TGTGCCATCAGGAACAGTCAGTACTTC
V: TRBV11-2; J: TRBJ2-7; D: .; size: .; CDR3: CASSLGRGITGEQYF; DNA: TGTGCCAGCAGCTTAGGGCGCGGAATTACGGGAGAGCAGTACTTC
V: TRBV5-1; J: TRBJ1-6; D: .; size: .; CDR3: CASSWEGVNSPLHF; DNA: TGCGCCAGCAGCTGGGAGGGAGTTAATTCACCCCTCCACTTT
V: TRBV4-2; J: TRBJ1-3; D: .; size: .; CDR3: CASSQGGGTRTDTIYF; DNA: TGTGCCAGCAGCCAAGGGGGAGGGACTCGGACGGACACCATATATTTT
V: TRBV4-2; J: TRBJ2-2; D: TRBD2; size: once; CDR3: CASSQVGRGGSSTGELFF; DNA: TGTGCCAGCAGCCAAGTTGGGCGGGGGGGGAGCAGCACCGGGGAGCTGTTTTTT
V: TRBV19; J: TRBJ1-2; D: .; size: .; CDR3: CASKVATGSGYTF; DNA: TGTGCCAGTAAGGTAGCGACCGGAAGTGGCTACACCTTC
V: TRBV7-9; J: TRBJ1-2; D: TRBD1; size: .; CDR3: CASSLGTGSHYGYTF; DNA: TGTGCCAGCAGCCTCGGGACAGGGAGTCACTATGGCTACACCTTC
V: TRBV2; J: TRBJ2-7; D: TRBD1; size: .; CDR3: CASSETGLWGEQYF; DNA: TGTGCCAGCAGCGAGACAGGGTTGTGGGGCGAGCAGTACTTC
V: TRBV7-3; J: TRBJ2-3; D: .; size: few; CDR3: CASSDNGITGDTQYF; DNA: TGTGCCAGCAGCGATAACGGGATCACGGGGGATACGCAGTATTTT
V: TRBV7-2; J: TRBJ2-2; D: TRBD1; size: .; CDR3: CASSRDRGGGELFF; DNA: TGTGCCAGCAGCCGGGACAGGGGCGGCGGGGAGCTGTTTTTT
V: TRBV30; J: TRBJ2-1; D: .; size: once; CDR3: CACYPPGRLEQFF; DNA: TGTGCCTGCTACCCCCCGGGGAGGTTAGAGCAGTTCTTC
V: TRBV5-6; J: TRBJ2-7; D: .; size: few; CDR3: CASNTRDSRGEQYF; DNA: TGTGCCAGCAACACTAGGGACTCCCGAGGCGAGCAGTACTTC
V: TRBV7-9; J: TRBJ1-2; D: TRBD1; size: .; CDR3: CASRQTGRDGYTF; DNA: TGTGCCAGCAGACAGACAGGGCGTGATGGCTACACCTTC
V: TRBV28; J: TRBJ1-2; D: TRBD1; size: once; CDR3: CASSSSGQDGYGYTF; DNA: TGTGCCAGCAGTTCCAGCGGACAGGATGGTTATGGCTACACCTTC
V: TRBV14; J: TRBJ2-4; D: TRBD1; size: once; CDR3: CASSQGQGWPKNIQYF; DNA: TGTGCCAGCAGCCAGGGACAGGGTTGGCCCAAAAACATTCAGTACTTC
V: TRBV29-1; J: TRBJ2-3; D: TRBD2; size: .; CDR3: CSGYLSGRGTDTQYF; DNA: TGCAGCGGTTACCTTAGCGGGAGGGGAACAGATACGCAGTATTTT
V: TRBV19; J: TRBJ2-3; D: TRBD2; size: few; CDR3: CASLAGSTDTQYF; DNA: TGTGCCTCGTTAGCGGGGAGCACAGATACGCAGTATTTT
V: TRBV29-1; J: TRBJ2-7; D: TRBD1; size: .; CDR3: CSAGGRSYEQYF; DNA: TGCAGCGCAGGGGGCAGGTCCTACGAGCAGTACTTC
V: TRBV30; J: TRBJ2-6; D: TRBD1; size: .; CDR3: CACQGARSGANGLTF; DNA: TGTGCCTGTCAGGGGGCGAGGTCTGGGGCCAACGGCCTGACTTTC
V: TRBV30; J: TRBJ2-1; D: .; size: .; CDR3: CAWSPEHEQFF; DNA: TGTGCCTGGAGCCCAGAACATGAGCAGTTCTTC
V: TRBV7-2; J: TRBJ1-5; D: TRBD1; size: .; CDR3: CASSRDRGPNQPQHF; DNA: TGTGCCAGCAGCCGGGACAGGGGGCCTAATCAGCCCCAGCATTTT
V: TRBV7-6; J: TRBJ2-3; D: TRBD2; size: .; CDR3: CASSLVAGGQDTQYF; DNA: TGTGCCAGCAGCTTAGTGGCGGGAGGGCAAGATACGCAGTATTTT